The clone carrying this TCR beta chain was seen a few times. How the authors handled the data: Researchers report that nucleated cell counts were estimated from reference gene primer amplification. TCRdb keeps only in-frame clones here, not all; method: immunoSEQ multiplex PCR. That table is the source of V, J and clone size, and D and trimming were worked out from the DNA. The repertoire consists of roughly 99,000 clones, with about 90% occurring once and the leading ten covering roughly 2%. This record comes from a study of blood T cell repertoires in COVID-19. Study overall: Some COVID-19 samples were acute and others convalescent; all came from the United States, Italy and Spain. T cells, B-cell-depleted T cells, or PBMCs supplied cDNA or gDNA.

The V gene's germline CDR1 is KGHDR and CDR2 SFDVKD. The CDR3 runs 15 residues. Trimming pared 4 bases from V and 5 bases from J, leaving 13 bases between. V and J are TRBV24-1 and TRBJ2-2, with a possible D match to TRBD1 (6 bases). The clonotype comes from a man aged 45-65 years with COVID-19, enrolled during active disease. Sequenced material: peripheral blood. CDR3 nucleotide sequence: TGTGCCACCAGTGAGACACAGGGATGGACCGGGGAGCTGTTTTTT. Translated: CATSETQGWTGELFF.